The entry that follows covers one TCR beta chain sequence. Its target antigen remains unknown. No quality values exist for individual bases; no much larger clone is one base distant. RNA was extracted with the RNeasy kit and 0.5 to 1 ug was reverse transcribed using random hexamers. The immunoSEQ multiplex PCR assay, which covers 54 Vbeta and 13 Jbeta segments, was used to amplify TCR beta CDR3 regions. To correct PCR amplification bias, a synthetic template baseline was used for both primer optimization and computational correction. The authors processed their data as follows. Reads were annotated to V, D and J genes per IMGT and analyzed with immunoSEQ Analyzer, keeping only productive sequences. Clonality was calculated as one minus the Shannon entropy normalized by log2 of the number of productive unique sequences. For each patient and control, public and private clones were evaluated within the 100 most prevalent clones. A clone was defined as Susac-specific if it was absent from the healthy and MS cohorts, from 1052 published viral clones and from other ImmuneACCESS disease sequences. TCRdb reworked the public reads: Q25 trimming with fastp, MiXCR clone assembly, productive beta chains retained. Each CDR3 protein appears once, grouped with its most common genes and DNA. None of the V and J calls come from the authors' own analysis; TCRdb made them. The sample records approximately 180,000 distinct CDR3 sequences, 90% to 95% of which are singletons. Around 0.1% of the sample is in the top ten clones.

This record belongs to a study of CD8 T cells in Susac syndrome (dated by TCRdb to the late 2010s). Some background on the complete study: Among the sequenced Susac syndrome patients, about 6 had clinically active disease and roughly eight were in clinical remission. Whether CD8+ T cell activation and differentiation in Susac syndrome was antigen driven was tested using repertoire sequencing. At blood withdrawal, Susac syndrome patients were therapy-naive, treated with corticosteroids (with IVIg additionally given to some), or treated with IVIg alone. Study-wide findings and limitations: The number of individuals in the TCR sequencing and HLA analysis was acknowledged as relatively small. The CD4+ T cell repertoire of patients with Susac syndrome showed no detectable clonal expansion.

Peripheral blood CD8+ and CD4+ T cells from healthy donors, Susac syndrome patients and multiple sclerosis patients were profiled using high-throughput TCR beta sequencing. Susac syndrome patients met recently defined diagnostic criteria for definite or probable disease. Bulk CD8+ and CD4+ T cells were purified by magnetic negative isolation, while CD8+ TEMRA cells were enriched using FACS. Blood was collected in EDTA tubes and processed within 24 hours, with PBMCs isolated through density gradient centrifugation. PBMCs intended for TCR sequencing were cryopreserved in liquid nitrogen and thawed later in a water bath at 37 degrees C. The sorted or isolated CD4+, CD8+ and CD8+ TEMRA cells had a purity of 90% or higher. Compared with germline, V lacks 8 bases and J lacks 4 bases; bases without a gene match: 3. Including the terminal cysteine and phenylalanine, the CDR3 comprises 13 residues. Only the CDR3 DNA is retained, 39 bases long and in frame from the first base. The germline V gene (reference sequence) supplies CDR1 GTSNPN and CDR2 SVGIG.

The sequence is built from TRBV30 and TRBJ2-3; 13 nucleotides in the junction match TRBD2. The sequenced material came from CD4+ T cells from PBMCs. This receptor was identified in a human donor with Susac syndrome. The nucleotides read TGTGCCGCACTAGCGGGGGGGCCAGATACGCAGTATTTT. Protein translation: CAALAGGPDTQYF.